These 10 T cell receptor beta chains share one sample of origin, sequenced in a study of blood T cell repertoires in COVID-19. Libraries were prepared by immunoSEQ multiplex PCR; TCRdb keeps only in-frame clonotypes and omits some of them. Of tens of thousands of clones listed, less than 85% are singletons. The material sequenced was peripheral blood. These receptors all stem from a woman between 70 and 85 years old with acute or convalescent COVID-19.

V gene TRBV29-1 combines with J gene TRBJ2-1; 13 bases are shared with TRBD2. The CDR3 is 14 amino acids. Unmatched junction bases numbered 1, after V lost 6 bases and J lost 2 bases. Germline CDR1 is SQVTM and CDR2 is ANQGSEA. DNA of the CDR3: TGCAGCGTGGGACTAGCGGGGACCTACAATGAGCAGTTCTTC. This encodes CSVGLAGTYNEQFF.

The CDR3 spells CASSPRDRNTGELFF. The CDR3 region has the DNA TGTGCCAGCAGCCCCCGGGACAGGAACACCGGGGAGCTGTTTTTT. The chain recombines TRBV11-2 with TRBJ2-2; 7 nucleotides line up with TRBD1. This CDR3 contains 15 residues. Germline values: CDR1 SGHAT, CDR2 FQNNGV. V trimming: 5 bases; J trimming: 1 base; junction bases outside the gene matches: 4.

The CDR3 coding sequence is TGTGCCAGCAGCAGGGAGGGTGGGACTGAAGCTTTCTTT. It specifies CASSREGGTEAFF. The rearrangement links TRBV2 to TRBJ1-1; tentative D call: TRBD1 (5 bases). This CDR3 spans 13 amino acids. The V and J ends lost 6 bases and 5 bases respectively, with 13 bases between them. Germline V gene sequence: CDR1 SNHLY, CDR2 FYNNEI.

The CDR3: CASPTGNTIYF. The DNA of the CDR3 is TGTGCCAGTCCCACTGGAAACACCATATATTTT. The V gene is TRBV3-1 (or the pseudogene TRBV3-2), the J gene TRBJ1-3; D is unresolved. The CDR3 loop spans 11 amino acids. The V end lost 9 bases, the J end lost 2 bases, and 5 bases lay between the germline ends. The germline V gene encodes CDR1 LGHDT and CDR2 YNNKEL (reference sequence).

This chain's CDR3 is CASSQELVTGELFF. The CDR3 DNA reads TGCGCCAGCAGCCAAGAGCTAGTCACCGGGGAGCTGTTTTTT. The chain uses TRBV4-3 and TRBJ2-2; the D is unclear. Trimming removed 0 bases at V and 4 bases at J, with 6 bases between. Germline CDR1 is LGHNA and CDR2 is YSLEER. The CDR3 runs to 14 residues.

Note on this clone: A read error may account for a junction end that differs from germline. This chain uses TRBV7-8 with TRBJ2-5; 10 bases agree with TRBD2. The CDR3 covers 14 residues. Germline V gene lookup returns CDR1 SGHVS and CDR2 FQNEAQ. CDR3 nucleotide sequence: TGTGCCAGCAGTTTAGCGGGGGGACAAGAGACCCAGTACTTC. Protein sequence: CASSLAGGQETQYF.

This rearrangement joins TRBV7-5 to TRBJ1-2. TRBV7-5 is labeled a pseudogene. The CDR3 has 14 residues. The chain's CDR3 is CVRSLRQPNYGYTF. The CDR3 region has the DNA TGTGTCAGAAGCCTACGCCAACCTAACTATGGCTACACCTTC.

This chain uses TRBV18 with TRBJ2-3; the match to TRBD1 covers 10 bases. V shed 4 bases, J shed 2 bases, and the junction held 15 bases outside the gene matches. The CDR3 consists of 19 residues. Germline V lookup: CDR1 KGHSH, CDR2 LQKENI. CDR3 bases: TGTGCCAGCTCACATACCGGGACAGGGGACAGAGGCTTCACAGATACGCAGTATTTT. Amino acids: CASSHTGTGDRGFTDTQYF.

The CDR3 is CASSPRGDFYGYTF. The CDR3 nucleotides read TGTGCCAGCAGCCCCCGGGGGGACTTCTATGGCTACACCTTC. The chain combines TRBV9 with TRBJ1-2, with D maybe TRBD1 (5 bases). Germline V gives CDR1 SGDLS, CDR2 YYNGEE. The CDR3 loop spans 14 amino acids. V was cut by 4 bases and J by 4 bases, with 14 bases left in between.

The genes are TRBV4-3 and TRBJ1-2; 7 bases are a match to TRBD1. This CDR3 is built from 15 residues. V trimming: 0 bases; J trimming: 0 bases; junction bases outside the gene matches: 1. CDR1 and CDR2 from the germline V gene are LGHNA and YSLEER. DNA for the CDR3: TGCGCCAGCAGCCAAGACGGGACAGCTAACTATGGCTACACCTTC. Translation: CASSQDGTANYGYTF.